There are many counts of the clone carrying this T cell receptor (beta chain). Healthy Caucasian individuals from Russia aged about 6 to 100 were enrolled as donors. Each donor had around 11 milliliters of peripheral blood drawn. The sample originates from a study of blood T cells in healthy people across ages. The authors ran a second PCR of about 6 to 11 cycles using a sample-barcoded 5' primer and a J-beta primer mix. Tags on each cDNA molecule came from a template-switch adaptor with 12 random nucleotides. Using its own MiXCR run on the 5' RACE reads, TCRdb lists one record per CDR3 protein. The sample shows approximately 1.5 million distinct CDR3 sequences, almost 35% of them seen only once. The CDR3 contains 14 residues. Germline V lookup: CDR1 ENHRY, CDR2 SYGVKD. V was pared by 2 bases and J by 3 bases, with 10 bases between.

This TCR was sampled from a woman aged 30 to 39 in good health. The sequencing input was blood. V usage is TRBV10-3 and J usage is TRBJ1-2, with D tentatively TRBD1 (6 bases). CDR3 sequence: CAISENREDYGYTF. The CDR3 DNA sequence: TGTGCCATCAGTGAGAACAGGGAGGACTATGGCTACACCTTC.